This T cell receptor beta chain was observed in a study of spatial heterogeneity in lung cancer. Study summary: Raw sequencing reads included, on average, more than 9.5 appearances of each unique TCR and UMI combination. Broader study findings: In tumors, expanded intratumoral alpha and beta TCR counts tracked mutation counts.

This sample's time point: sample taken at primary tumor resection. Patients with untreated early-stage non-small cell lung cancer, numbering roughly 69, were the donors. The V gene's germline CDR1 is LGHNA and CDR2 YSLEER. The CDR3 spans 15 residues. V gave up 3 bases and J gave up 1 base, with 13 bases separating them. This clonotype has ten or more counts. Its target is not known. This beta chain is an unintended read in a library built for alpha chains; its size means little. TCRdb recomputed calls from the 5' RACE reads with MiXCR, one row per CDR3 protein. The sample consists of thousands of distinct CDR3 sequences, around an eighth of them appearing once.

The TCR sequence derives from a male donor with early-stage non-small cell lung cancer. The V and J genes are TRBV4-3 and TRBJ2-7; D may be TRBD1 (6 bases). Specimen: lung tumor tissue, collected at surgery. CDR3 amino acids: CASSQAGDASYEQYF. The DNA for the CDR3 is TGCGCCAGCAGCCAGGCAGGGGACGCTTCCTACGAGCAGTACTTC.